These 6 T cell receptor beta chains were sequenced from one sample in a study of vaccination effects on CD4 cells after COVID-19. Assay: immunoSEQ multiplex PCR; the TCRdb copy retains only in-frame clones and omits some. The data contain about 26,000 clones, 75% to 85% of them singletons. The antigens for these receptors are not known. Under the ViraFEST assay, PBMC were stimulated with viral peptide pools so that antigen-specific CD4+ T cells expanded. Sequencing was performed afterwards. After about 10 days in culture, the CD4+ T cells were isolated. Their SARS-CoV-2 infection, verified by PCR, occurred between March and December 2020. The sequencing used CD4+ T cells from PBMCs cultured with HCoV-NL63 spike peptides, collected before COVID-19 vaccination. The receptor source for this set is a human donor who had a prior SARS-CoV-2 infection.

The gene calls are TRBV20-1 and TRBJ2-7, with TRBD1 matching over 7 bases. With 6 bases clipped from V and 4 bases from J, the junction kept 3 bases outside the gene matches. This CDR3 region has 11 residues. Germline assignment: CDR1 DFQATT and CDR2 SNEGSKA (reference sequence). The CDR3 DNA reads as TGCAGTGCCACGGGACAGTACGAGCAGTACTTC. Amino acids: CSATGQYEQYF.

This rearrangement joins TRBV6-5 to TRBJ2-7; 9 positions agree with TRBD2. The germline gives CDR1 MNHEY, CDR2 SVGAGI. Trimming removed 9 bases from V and 3 bases from J; junction bases left unmatched: 6. This CDR3 region has 13 residues. The CDR3 coding sequence is TGTGCCAGTAGCGGGAGTTGGAACTACGAGCAGTACTTC. Protein product: CASSGSWNYEQYF.

The rearrangement joins TRBV2 to TRBJ1-1, with TRBD1 matching 7 bases. Germline V gene lookup returns CDR1 SNHLY and CDR2 FYNNEI. The V segment lost 4 bases and the J segment 6 bases; nucleotides outside the gene matches: 2. This CDR3 has 12 residues. For the CDR3, the DNA is TGTGCCAGCAGTGGGGACAGCCCTGAAGCTTTCTTT. Translated: CASSGDSPEAFF.

This clone has a handful of counts. This chain links TRBV6-6 with TRBJ2-1; a possible D gene is TRBD2 (5 bases). The germline V and J ends were trimmed by 2 bases and 7 bases, with 9 bases remaining between them. Per germline, CDR1 MNHNY and CDR2 SVGAGI (reference sequence). There are 13 residues in the CDR3. The CDR3 reads CASSYLRENEQFF. CDR3 sequence (DNA): TGTGCCAGCAGTTACCTAAGGGAGAATGAGCAGTTCTTC.

The rearrangement links TRBV28 to TRBJ1-6, with 8 bases lining up with TRBD1. V lost 10 bases, J lost 5 bases, and 10 bases stayed unmatched. CDR1 is MDHEN, CDR2 SYDVKM, per germline. This CDR3 spans 15 amino acids. The CDR3 reads CATWTGMGNNSPLHF. The CDR3, as DNA: TGTGCCACATGGACAGGGATGGGGAATAATTCACCCCTCCACTTT.

The V gene is TRBV9, the J gene TRBJ2-1; D perhaps matches TRBD1 (6 bases). CDR1 and CDR2 (germline): SGDLS, YYNGEE. This CDR3 comprises 18 residues. V shed 0 bases and J shed 6 bases, with 22 bases lying between them. This CDR3 is CASSVVGSRTVGANEQFF. CDR3 nucleotide sequence: TGTGCCAGCAGCGTAGTTGGGTCGCGGACAGTTGGGGCCAATGAGCAGTTCTTC.